Listed below are T cell receptor beta chains from one sample, sequenced in a study of blood T cell repertoires in COVID-19. Clones were sequenced by immunoSEQ multiplex PCR, and TCRdb holds only the in-frame ones, with some missing. The sample includes 55,000 to 70,000 clones, about 86% of them seen just once. The sequenced material came from peripheral blood. The receptors here all came from a man aged 45 to 65 with acute or convalescent COVID-19. CDR3s include the opening cysteine and the closing phenylalanine or tryptophan. D genes are given only for firm matches. Clone size, where shown, is once, few, many, or a class for clones that have expanded.

once	TRBV5-1	TRBJ2-1	.	CASSQSAGGSYNEQFF	TGCGCCAGCAGCCAGTCAGCCGGGGGTTCCTACAATGAGCAGTTCTTC
.	TRBV10-1	TRBJ2-2	TRBD1	CASSESQGLTGELFF	TGCGCCAGCAGTGAGTCACAGGGGCTCACCGGGGAGCTGTTTTTT
.	TRBV7-9	TRBJ1-2	.	CASSYRGQNYGYTF	TGTGCCAGCAGCTATCGGGGACAAAACTATGGCTACACCTTC
.	TRBV5-1	TRBJ1-5	.	CASSLTGGNQPQHF	TGCGCCAGCAGCTTGACAGGTGGGAATCAGCCCCAGCATTTT
.	TRBV11-2	TRBJ2-7	TRBD2	CASSPRGRASGEQYF	TGTGCCAGCAGCCCCCGGGGGAGGGCCTCGGGGGAGCAGTACTTC
.	TRBV19	TRBJ2-5	.	CASSIRGPAGQETQYF	TGTGCCAGTAGTATTAGAGGGCCCGCTGGTCAAGAGACCCAGTACTTC
.	TRBV9	TRBJ1-6	TRBD1	CASSVAPRQGNSPLHF	TGTGCCAGCAGCGTAGCTCCGAGACAGGGGAATTCACCCCTCCACTTT
.	TRBV7-9	TRBJ1-1	TRBD1	CASSFSGTGHTEAFF	TGTGCCAGCAGCTTCTCGGGGACAGGTCACACTGAAGCTTTCTTT
many	TRBV2	TRBJ1-1	.	CASSETQRRTEAFF	TGTGCCAGCAGTGAAACCCAGAGGAGGACTGAAGCTTTCTTT
.	TRBV4-1	TRBJ1-5	.	CASSQPGRNQPQHF	TGCGCCAGCAGCCAACCGGGTCGCAATCAGCCCCAGCATTTT
.	TRBV7-8	TRBJ1-2	TRBD1	CASSLAGQRLRGYTF	TGTGCCAGCAGCTTAGCGGGACAGAGGCTGCGGGGCTACACCTTC
.	TRBV5-6	TRBJ2-3	TRBD2	CASSLLRGLAGLDTQYF	TGTGCCAGCAGCTTGCTGCGAGGACTAGCGGGTCTAGATACGCAGTATTTT
.	TRBV7-9	TRBJ2-3	TRBD1	CASSLRTGNTDTQYF	TGTGCCAGCAGCTTGAGGACAGGAAACACAGATACGCAGTATTTT
few	TRBV11-2	TRBJ1-1	.	CASSLSQLNTEAFF	TGTGCCAGCAGCTTAAGCCAATTGAACACTGAAGCTTTCTTT
.	TRBV7-9	TRBJ1-3	.	CASSEKTGLSGNTIYF	TGTGCCAGCAGCGAAAAAACAGGGTTGAGTGGAAACACCATATATTTT
.	TRBV7-2	TRBJ2-2	.	CASSLRAGFNTGELFF	TGTGCCAGCAGCTTAAGGGCGGGCTTCAACACCGGGGAGCTGTTTTTT
.	TRBV2	TRBJ1-3	.	CASSLSRSGNTIYF	TGTGCCAGCAGTCTAAGTAGGAGTGGAAACACCATATATTTT